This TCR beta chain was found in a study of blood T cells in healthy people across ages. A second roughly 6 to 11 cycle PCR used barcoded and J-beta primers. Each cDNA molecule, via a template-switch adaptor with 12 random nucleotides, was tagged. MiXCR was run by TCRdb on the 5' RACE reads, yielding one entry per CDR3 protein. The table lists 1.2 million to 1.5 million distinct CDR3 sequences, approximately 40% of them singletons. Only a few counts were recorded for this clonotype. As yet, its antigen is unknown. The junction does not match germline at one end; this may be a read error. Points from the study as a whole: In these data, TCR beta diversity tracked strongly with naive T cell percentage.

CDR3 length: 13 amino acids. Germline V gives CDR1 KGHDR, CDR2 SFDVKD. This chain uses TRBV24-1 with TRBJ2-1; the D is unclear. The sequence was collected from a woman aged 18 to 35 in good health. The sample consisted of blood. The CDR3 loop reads CATNDGTYNEQFF. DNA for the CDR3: TGTGCCACCAATGATGGGACCTACAATGAGCAGTTCTTC.